These 10 T cell receptor beta chains came from one sample sequenced in a study of T cell responses to AZD1222 COVID-19 vaccine. TCRdb's table, derived via immunoSEQ multiplex PCR, lists solely in-frame clones and lacks some. This table has about 99,000 clones, 91% appearing once. The specimen was peripheral blood, collected 28 days after the second AZD1222 dose. The receptor set was obtained from an adult who received the AZD1222 COVID-19 vaccine.

The rearrangement joins TRBV19 to TRBJ2-7; D perhaps matches TRBD2 (5 bases). Trimming cost V 5 bases and J 4 bases, with 12 bases left between them. This CDR3 is 13 amino acids long. Looked up from germline, CDR1 is LNHDA and CDR2 is SQIVND (reference sequence). The DNA of the CDR3 is TGTGCCAGTAGTTCCGGTGGAGGATACGAGCAGTACTTC. Translated, it gives CASSSGGGYEQYF.

The chain joins TRBV9 to TRBJ2-6, with a weak D call TRBD2 (5 bases). V gave up 4 bases and J gave up 0 bases, with 8 bases separating them. The CDR3 consists of 15 residues. The germline V gene encodes CDR1 SGDLS and CDR2 YYNGEE. Written as DNA, the CDR3 is TGTGCCAGCAGCCCCCGGGGCTCTGGGGCCAACGTCCTGACTTTC. Amino acid sequence: CASSPRGSGANVLTF.

The rearrangement links TRBV27 to TRBJ1-3; D is ambiguous. This CDR3 has 15 amino acids. Germline CDR1 reads MNHEY; CDR2 reads SMNVEV (reference sequence). The V gene lost 0 bases and the J gene lost 4 bases, with 10 bases spanning the gap. The CDR3 DNA follows: TGTGCCAGCAGTTTATCGGCGACGATGGGAAACACCATATATTTT. This codes for CASSLSATMGNTIYF.

This sequence joins TRBV27 and TRBJ1-4, with 11 bases aligning to TRBD1. The CDR3 has 14 amino acids. Germline trimming cut 5 bases from V and 7 bases from J; bases unmatched to any gene: 3. CDR1 and CDR2 from the germline V gene are MNHEY and SMNVEV (reference sequence). The CDR3 sequence: CASSRDRGAEKLFF. The CDR3 DNA reads TGTGCCAGCAGTCGGGACAGGGGGGCTGAAAAACTGTTTTTT. Filled out from reference TRBV27 and TRBJ1-4, the complete variable domain reads EAQVTQNPRYLITVTGKKLTVTCSQNMNHEYMSWYRQDPGLGLRQIYYSMNVEVTDKGDVPEGYKVSRKEKRNFPLILESPSPNQTSLYFCASSRDRGAEKLFFGSGTQLSVL.

V is TRBV5-4 and J is TRBJ1-6, with no clear D. The CDR3 runs to 14 residues. Trimming pared 4 bases from V and 5 bases from J, leaving 10 bases between. CDR1 SGHNT and CDR2 YYREEE come from the germline V gene (reference sequence). As DNA, the CDR3 is TGTGCCAGCAGCGGGCAGAACAATAATTCACCCCTCCACTTT. Its translation is CASSGQNNNSPLHF. Full variable domain (outside the CDR3, taken from reference TRBV5-4 and TRBJ1-6): ETGVTQSPTHLIKTRGQQVTLRCSSQSGHNTVSWYQQALGQGPQFIFQYYREEENGRGNFPPRFSGLQFPNYSSELNVNALELDDSALYLCASSGQNNNSPLHFGNGTRLTVT.

A note on this clone: The same CDR3 can be traced to other DNA sequences in this sample. This chain's CDR3 is CASSLRGSGNTIYF. For the CDR3, the DNA is TGTGCCAGCAGCCTCCGGGGCTCTGGAAACACCATATATTTT. The rearrangement uses TRBV7-8 and TRBJ1-3; D unclear. Per the germline V gene, CDR1 is SGHVS and CDR2 is FQNEAQ. This CDR3 comprises 14 residues. V was shortened by 5 bases and J by 0 bases, with 8 bases between the two germline ends.

The chain combines TRBV4-2 with TRBJ1-4; 9 nucleotides agree with TRBD1. Germline V gene sequence: CDR1 LGHNA, CDR2 YNFKEQ. The CDR3 covers 15 residues. The V gene end was trimmed by 4 bases and the J gene end by 8 bases; junction bases not matched to a gene: 8. CDR3 coding DNA: TGTGCCAGCAGCCCGACAGGGGGTGGAAGAGAAAAACTGTTTTTT. This gives the protein CASSPTGGGREKLFF.

Remarks on this clone: A junction end diverges from the germline sequence, so it may reflect a read error. CDR3 nucleotides: TGTGCCAGTAGCCAAGCTCAGATGCCCTCACCCCTCCACTTT. Encoded protein: CASSQAQMPSPLHF. V usage is TRBV4-2 and J usage is TRBJ1-6; D ambiguous. This CDR3 is built from 14 residues. Germline V CDR1 and CDR2: LGHNA, YNFKEQ.

The chain employs TRBV30 and TRBJ1-2, with D possibly TRBD1 on 6 matching bases. The CDR3 covers 13 residues. Looked up from germline, CDR1 is GTSNPN and CDR2 is SVGIG (reference sequence). Trimming shortened V by 0 bases and J by 7 bases, and 12 bases separated the two germline ends. Written as DNA, the CDR3 is TGTGCCTGGAGTGTAGGTGGACAGTCTGGCTACACCTTC. The encoded protein is CAWSVGGQSGYTF.

The chain carries TRBV5-1 and TRBJ2-7; 7 bases line up with TRBD1. The trim removed 2 bases at V and 1 base at J, leaving 6 bases unmatched. CDR3 length: 15 amino acids. Germline lookup yields CDR1 SGHRS and CDR2 YFSETQ. The CDR3 bases are TGCGCCAGCAGCTTTTCGACAGGGTCGTCCTACGAGCAGTACTTC. Its protein product is CASSFSTGSSYEQYF.